This T cell receptor beta chain was profiled in a study of blood T cells in healthy people across ages. Regarding this clonotype: The antigen remains undetermined.

Study-wide results and caveats: Any changes in expanded clonotypes were possibly confounded, as donor CMV status remained unknown.

Trimming removed 1 base from V and 8 bases from J, with 14 bases in between. Germline V gene sequence: CDR1 LGHDT, CDR2 YNNKEL (reference sequence). The CDR3 covers 14 residues. PCR was performed a second time for 7 to 11 cycles using a sample-barcoded 5' primer and a J-beta primer mix. MiXCR, run by TCRdb on the 5' RACE reads, gives a single entry per CDR3 protein. The sample carries about 750,000 distinct CDR3 sequences, approximately 55% recorded once. No fewer than 5.5 micrograms of total RNA were isolated from every sample. The source is a man aged 80 or over in good health. This sequence joins TRBV3-1 and TRBJ1-2, with D possibly TRBD1 on 6 matching bases. The sample taken for sequencing was blood. The CDR3 here is CASSQVGGPSGYTF. In DNA form, the CDR3 reads TGTGCCAGCAGCCAAGTAGGGGGGCCTAGCGGCTACACCTTC.